This T cell receptor (beta chain) was identified during a study of T cells after yellow fever vaccination. On the study more broadly: The fractions with low cell numbers were processed using SMART-Seq v4 Ultra Low Input.

Study conclusions and caveats: Although the secondary response was weaker, it peaked faster, at day 5 versus 15. Most primary-vaccination clones reappeared after the booster (around 95% CD4, roughly 88% CD8).

5'RACE template switching generated TCR cDNA, adding a universal primer site and UMIs. TCRdb independently ran MiXCR on the 5' RACE reads; one entry per CDR3 protein. The profile shows about 58,000 distinct CDR3 sequences, more than 5.5% of them singletons. This clonotype occurred many times. Its antigen is currently unknown. This receptor was identified in a man between 18 and 29 years old who received the YFV17D yellow fever vaccine. Sequences were derived from CD8+ T cells sorted from PBMCs, sampled on the day of the first yellow fever vaccination.

The CDR3 sequence is CASSLWGGPSDTQYF. In nucleotides, the CDR3 is TGTGCCAGCAGCTTATGGGGCGGACCATCAGATACGCAGTATTTT. V is TRBV7-9 and J is TRBJ2-3; D possibly corresponds to TRBD1 (5 bases). V lost 2 bases, J lost 4 bases, and 13 bases lay in between. This CDR3 spans 15 amino acids. CDR1 is SEHNR, CDR2 FQNEAQ, per germline (reference sequence).